This TCR beta chain was sequenced in a study of blood T cell repertoires in COVID-19. The table came from immunoSEQ multiplex PCR; TCRdb's copy has only in-frame clones and leaves some out. The sample lists more than 200,000 clones; over 75% were seen once. The CDR3 sequence is 14 residues long. The V gene end was trimmed by 6 bases and the J gene end by 14 bases; junction bases not matched to a gene: 14. Germline CDR1 is MDHEN and CDR2 is SYDVKM. Individuals drawn from about two dozen US areas were about 18 to 89 years old. Sequencing input: PBMCs or T cells enriched from blood (not recorded which). The TCR was taken from a man aged 30-40 years in a cohort exposed to, infected with or recovered from COVID-19 (not recorded which). V is TRBV28 and J is TRBJ1-5; 9 bases are a match to TRBD1. Written as DNA, the CDR3 is TGTGCCAGCAGAACACAGGGGGCGCCATGGGGAGAGCATTTT. Translation gives CASRTQGAPWGEHF. The full variable domain, with the rest looked up from reference TRBV28 and TRBJ1-5, is DVKVTQSSRYLVKRTGEKVFLECVQDMDHENMFWYRQDPGLGLRLIYFSYDVKMKEKGDIPEGYSVSREKKERFSLILESASTNQTSMYLCASRTQGAPWGEHFGDGTRLSIL.